This entry is about one T cell receptor (beta chain). The germline V and J ends were trimmed by 7 bases and 7 bases, with 17 bases remaining between them. This CDR3 comprises 13 residues. Original analysis: Researchers report that nucleated cell counts were estimated from reference gene primer amplification. Sequencing was performed with immunoSEQ multiplex PCR; in TCRdb, only in-frame clones are kept and a portion is missing. V and J calls and clone size follow that table, whereas D and trimming were derived from the DNA. The sample consists of roughly 63,000 clones, 85% to 90% of them appearing once. The data are from a study of blood T cell repertoires in COVID-19. Across the whole study: Sites in the United States, Italy and Spain provided acute and convalescent COVID-19 samples. Sources were T cells, B-cell-depleted T cells, or PBMCs; the material itself was cDNA or gDNA.

Sequenced input: peripheral blood. The TCR originated in a man aged 45 to 65 with acute or convalescent COVID-19. This chain links TRBV12-3 or TRBV12-4 with TRBJ2-7; tentative D call: TRBD2 (6 bases). This chain's CDR3 is CASTPEGMREQYV. Written as DNA, the CDR3 is TGTGCCAGCACCCCGGAGGGGATGAGGGAGCAGTACGTC.